A single sample is the source of the 21 T cell receptor beta chains below, sequenced in a study of cytomegalovirus exposure and HLA in healthy donors. The PCR had 60 Vbeta and 13 Jbeta primers. Measured with immunoSEQ multiplex PCR; TCRdb has only the in-frame clones, and not every one. The table lists about 160,000 clones, roughly 80% of them singletons. The material sequenced was PBMCs. The receptors derive from a male donor in good health and CMV-seropositive.

The rearrangement links TRBV7-9 to TRBJ2-1; tentatively, D is TRBD1 (6 bases). This CDR3 has 18 amino acids. The V gene lost 6 bases and the J gene lost 0 bases, with 21 bases spanning the gap. Germline V CDR1 and CDR2: SEHNR, FQNEAQ (reference sequence). The CDR3 region is CASSRVTGQLSSYNEQFF. The DNA for the CDR3 is TGTGCCAGCAGTCGGGTAACCGGACAGCTCAGCTCCTACAATGAGCAGTTCTTC.

This chain joins TRBV11-3 and TRBJ2-3; 9 nucleotides match TRBD1. Germline CDR1 and CDR2: SGHNT and YENEEA. V lost 5 bases, J lost 5 bases, and 5 bases stayed unmatched. This CDR3 spans 14 amino acids. The chain's CDR3 is CASSVGQGQDTQYF. In DNA form, the CDR3 reads TGTGCCAGCAGCGTAGGACAGGGGCAAGATACGCAGTATTTT.

This chain uses TRBV11-2 with TRBJ1-2; 8 nucleotides match TRBD1. CDR1 and CDR2 from the germline V gene are SGHAT and FQNNGV. The CDR3 loop spans 14 amino acids. J was trimmed by 2 bases and V by 5 bases; bases with no gene match: 4. CDR3 DNA sequence: TGTGCCAGCAGCCCGGGACAGGCCAACTATGGCTACACCTTC. It specifies CASSPGQANYGYTF.

The chain employs TRBV6-1 and TRBJ2-5, with 8 bases that match TRBD2. Trimming at V came to 0 bases and at J to 2 bases, leaving 8 bases not matched to a gene. CDR1 is MNHNS, CDR2 SASEGT, per germline. The CDR3 sequence is 17 residues long. Here the CDR3 DNA reads TGTGCCAGCAGTGAAGCGCCGTCCGGACTAGCTCAAGAGACCCAGTACTTC. It yields the protein CASSEAPSGLAQETQYF.

This chain uses TRBV27 with TRBJ2-7; D not certain. V dropped 3 bases and J dropped 2 bases, with 14 bases sitting between them. Looked up from germline, CDR1 is MNHEY and CDR2 is SMNVEV (reference sequence). The CDR3 runs 15 residues. The CDR3 spells CASSLVAGFPYEQYF. CDR3 bases: TGTGCCAGCAGTTTGGTGGCAGGTTTTCCCTACGAGCAGTACTTC.

The rearrangement joins TRBV27 to TRBJ1-2, with a tentative D call TRBD1 (5 bases). Germline values: CDR1 MNHEY, CDR2 SMNVEV (reference sequence). This CDR3 has 15 amino acids. V was clipped by 7 bases and J by 3 bases, with 18 bases between them. The CDR3 loop reads CASTLFSGSDYGYTF. The CDR3 nucleotides are TGTGCCAGCACCTTATTCTCAGGGTCCGACTATGGCTACACCTTC.

This chain uses TRBV27 with TRBJ2-7; 11 positions agree with TRBD2. This CDR3 spans 16 amino acids. J lost 1 base, V lost 3 bases, and 5 bases had no gene match. CDR1 and CDR2 from the germline V gene are MNHEY and SMNVEV (reference sequence). The CDR3 protein is CASSLRGTSGSYEQYF. The DNA for the CDR3 is TGTGCCAGCAGTTTGAGAGGGACTAGCGGATCCTACGAGCAGTACTTC.

The chain has TRBV6-1 and TRBJ1-2, with 9 bases aligning to TRBD1. CDR1 is MNHNS, CDR2 SASEGT, per germline. J lost 8 bases, V lost 3 bases, and 7 bases had no gene match. This CDR3 spans 14 amino acids. The CDR3 here is CASSDGWTGVGYTF. In nucleotides, the CDR3 is TGTGCCAGCAGTGATGGATGGACAGGGGTAGGCTACACCTTC.

This chain uses TRBV10-3 with TRBJ1-6, with a weak D call TRBD1 (6 bases). This CDR3 has 15 amino acids. The V and J ends lost 2 bases and 10 bases respectively, with 15 bases between them. Germline V gene sequence: CDR1 ENHRY, CDR2 SYGVKD. CDR3 in DNA: TGTGCCATCAGTGAGAGCGGCAGGGGCGAATCACCCCTCCACTTT. Translated, it gives CAISESGRGESPLHF.

J is TRBJ1-3 and V is TRBV5-1, with a tentative D call TRBD1 (6 bases). Germline V CDR1 and CDR2: SGHRS, YFSETQ. CDR3 length equals 14 residues. Trimming removed 3 bases from V and 2 bases from J, with 9 bases in between. The CDR3 DNA sequence: TGCGCCAGCAGCTGGGACACCACTGGAAACACCATATATTTT. Protein sequence: CASSWDTTGNTIYF.

V is TRBV6-5 and J is TRBJ1-2, with D maybe TRBD1 (5 bases). CDR3 length equals 12 residues. V lost 7 bases, J lost 4 bases, and 10 bases lay in between. CDR1 is MNHEY and CDR2 is SVGAGI in the germline V gene. This CDR3 is CASTTGGYGYTF. CDR3 nucleotides: TGTGCCAGCACCACGGGGGGCTATGGCTACACCTTC.

A single count supports this clone. This chain links TRBV15 with TRBJ2-1; the match to TRBD1 covers 10 bases. Germline assignment: CDR1 LNHNV and CDR2 YYDKDF (reference sequence). With 3 bases clipped from V and 7 bases from J, the junction kept 6 bases outside the gene matches. This CDR3 is built from 15 residues. CDR3 residues: CATSSRDRGKNEQFF. CDR3 bases: TGTGCCACCAGCAGCCGGGACAGGGGCAAAAATGAGCAGTTCTTC. Supplemented by reference TRBV15 and TRBJ2-1, the full variable domain reads DAMVIQNPRYQVTQFGKPVTLSCSQTLNHNVMYWYQQKSSQAPKLLFHYYDKDFNNEADTPDNFQSRRPNTSFCFLDIRSPGLGDTAMYLCATSSRDRGKNEQFFGPGTRLTVL.

The chain employs TRBV7-9 and TRBJ1-4; D is unclear. V lost 5 bases and J 4 bases, leaving 14 bases between the germline ends. Germline assignment: CDR1 SEHNR and CDR2 FQNEAQ (reference sequence). The CDR3 totals 15 residues. CDR3 sequence (DNA): TGTGCCAGCAGCAGTCTAGCAGACTATAATGAAAAACTGTTTTTT. It is translated as CASSSLADYNEKLFF.

The gene calls are TRBV7-8 and TRBJ2-3, with 8 positions matching TRBD2. V dropped 4 bases and J dropped 1; count of bases not matched to a gene: 4. Germline V lookup: CDR1 SGHVS, CDR2 FQNEAQ. CDR3 length equals 15 residues. Here the CDR3 DNA reads TGTGCCAGCAGCTCCTTAGCGGGGCGCACAGATACGCAGTATTTT. This encodes CASSSLAGRTDTQYF.

J is TRBJ2-1 and V is TRBV28, with 10 bases aligning to TRBD2. Per the germline V gene, CDR1 is MDHEN and CDR2 is SYDVKM. Trimming cost V 8 bases and J 8 bases; bases outside gene matches: 12. The CDR3 is 15 residues long. CDR3 loop: CASPPLSGRFDEQFF. The CDR3 DNA reads as TGTGCCAGCCCCCCTCTTAGCGGGAGGTTCGATGAGCAGTTCTTC.

J is TRBJ1-5 and V is TRBV7-8; D gene ambiguous. In germline, CDR1 is SGHVS, CDR2 FQNEAQ. Trimming removed 5 bases at V and 2 bases at J, with 7 bases between. This CDR3 spans 13 amino acids. In DNA form, the CDR3 reads TGTGCCAGCAGCGGCAATGGCAATCAGCCCCAGCATTTT. Translating it yields CASSGNGNQPQHF.

This clone was counted ten times or more. The J gene is TRBJ2-7, the V gene TRBV19; TRBD1 might be the D (5 bases). The V end was cut by 1 base, the J end by 2 bases, with 15 bases between. This CDR3 has 16 residues. Germline V gene sequence: CDR1 LNHDA, CDR2 SQIVND (reference sequence). For the CDR3, the DNA is TGTGCCAGTAGTATAGTGGACACCAAATCTACCTACGAGCAGTACTTC. Encoded protein: CASSIVDTKSTYEQYF.

The rearrangement uses TRBV11-3 and TRBJ2-1; 7 nucleotides match TRBD1. The germline V gene encodes CDR1 SGHNT and CDR2 YENEEA. V gave up 3 bases and J gave up 0 bases; unmatched junction bases: 2. The CDR3 is 15 residues long. CDR3 DNA sequence: TGTGCCAGCAGCTTTACAGGGGACTCCTACAATGAGCAGTTCTTC. Protein sequence: CASSFTGDSYNEQFF.

The chain's CDR3 is CASSPGLGNQPQHF. Written as DNA, the CDR3 is TGTGCCAGCAGCCCGGGACTGGGCAATCAGCCCCAGCATTTT. J is TRBJ1-5 and V is TRBV2; possible D gene TRBD1, 5 bases. V shed 6 bases and J shed 2 bases, with 11 bases lying between them. The CDR3 spans 14 residues. Germline V CDR1 and CDR2: SNHLY, FYNNEI.

This clone was detected only a few times. V and J are TRBV30 and TRBJ1-4; maybe TRBD1 (5 bases). V gave up 0 bases and J gave up 4 bases, with 12 bases separating them. This CDR3 is built from 15 residues. Germline V lookup: CDR1 GTSNPN, CDR2 SVGIG (reference sequence). The CDR3 region has the DNA TGTGCCTGGAGTGTACTTGGGGGGTTTAATGAAAAACTGTTTTTT. This translates into CAWSVLGGFNEKLFF.

Here the CDR3 DNA reads TGTGCCTGGAGTGTCCCGGGGGGGAGCACAGATACGCAGTATTTT. This encodes CAWSVPGGSTDTQYF. The chain uses TRBV30 and TRBJ2-3, with 8 positions matching TRBD2. Germline V gene sequence: CDR1 GTSNPN, CDR2 SVGIG (reference sequence). This CDR3 has 15 amino acids. J was trimmed by 0 bases and V by 0 bases; bases with no gene match: 2.